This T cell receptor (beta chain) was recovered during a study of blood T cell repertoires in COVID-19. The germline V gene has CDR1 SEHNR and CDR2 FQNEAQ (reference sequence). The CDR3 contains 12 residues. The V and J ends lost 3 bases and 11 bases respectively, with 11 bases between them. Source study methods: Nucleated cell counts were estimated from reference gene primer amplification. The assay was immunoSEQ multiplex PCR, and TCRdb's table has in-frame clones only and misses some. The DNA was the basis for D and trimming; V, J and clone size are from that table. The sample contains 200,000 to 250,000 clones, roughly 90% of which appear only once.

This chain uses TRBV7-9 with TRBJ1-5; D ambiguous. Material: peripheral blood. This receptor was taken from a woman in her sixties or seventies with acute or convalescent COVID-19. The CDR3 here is CASSLEGQAQHF. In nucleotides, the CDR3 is TGTGCCAGCAGCTTGGAGGGTCAAGCCCAGCATTTT.